One sample yielded the 22 T cell receptor beta chains listed below, sequenced in a study of CD4+ T cells in melanoma. Profiling relied on immunoSEQ multiplex PCR, and the TCRdb table lists in-frame clones only, not all of them. The sample carries 45,000 or so clones, approximately 92% recorded once. The sequenced sample consisted of peripheral blood. These receptors came from a human donor with melanoma.

V usage is TRBV6-5 and J usage is TRBJ2-5, with 11 positions matching TRBD1. V shed 7 bases, J shed 5 bases, and the junction held 9 bases outside the gene matches. This CDR3 has 15 residues. CDR1 and CDR2 (germline): MNHEY, SVGAGI. CDR3 in DNA: TGTGCCAGCACCCGGACAGGGGGCTTGGGGGAGACCCAGTACTTC. Translating gives CASTRTGGLGETQYF.

This chain connects TRBV6-6 to TRBJ1-1, with D perhaps TRBD1 (5 bases). Per the germline V gene, CDR1 is MNHNY and CDR2 is SVGAGI (reference sequence). V lost 2 bases to trimming and J lost 0 bases, with 10 bases between them. The CDR3 is 15 residues long. Written as DNA, the CDR3 is TGTGCCAGCAGTTACGGGGGGGAGATGAACACTGAAGCTTTCTTT. Encoded protein: CASSYGGEMNTEAFF.

The chain employs TRBV2 and TRBJ1-1; D gene unclear. Per germline, CDR1 SNHLY and CDR2 FYNNEI. Deletions cut 2 bases from V and 0 bases from J, with 7 bases between. The CDR3 is made up of 14 amino acids. CDR3 nucleotide sequence: TGTGCCAGCAGTGAAAGGGTAGTGAACACTGAAGCTTTCTTT. The encoded protein is CASSERVVNTEAFF. The variable domain in full, with the rest retrieved from reference TRBV2 and TRBJ1-1, is EPEVTQTPSHQVTQMGQEVILRCVPISNHLYFYWYRQILGQKVEFLVSFYNNEISEKSEIFDDQFSVERPDGSNFTLKIRSTKLEDSAMYFCASSERVVNTEAFFGQGTRLTVV.

The gene calls are TRBV30 and TRBJ2-1, with 9 bases identical to TRBD2. V was clipped by 1 base and J by 7 bases; unmatched bases: 5. Germline V lookup: CDR1 GTSNPN, CDR2 SVGIG (reference sequence). The CDR3 runs to 14 residues. CDR3 DNA: TGTGCCTGGAGTGGGCGGGGGGGTCTAAATGAGCAGTTCTTC. Protein product: CAWSGRGGLNEQFF.

This clone was recorded a few times. V is TRBV30 and J is TRBJ1-1; TRBD1 might be the D (6 bases). Germline values: CDR1 GTSNPN, CDR2 SVGIG (reference sequence). The V and J ends lost 4 bases and 4 bases respectively, with 13 bases between them. CDR3 length: 13 amino acids. This CDR3 is CAWTPTGPTEAFF. DNA for the CDR3: TGTGCCTGGACTCCTACAGGGCCCACTGAAGCTTTCTTT.

The J gene is TRBJ2-4, the V gene TRBV6-5, with unresolved D. Germline CDR1 MNHEY, CDR2 SVGAGI. The ends were cut back, 0 bases at V and 4 bases at J, with 7 bases in the middle. This CDR3 spans 14 amino acids. The DNA for the CDR3 is TGTGCCAGCAGTTACTCGGTCCATAAAAACATTCAGTACTTC. Residues: CASSYSVHKNIQYF.

The chain recombines TRBV5-1 with TRBJ1-4; TRBD1 matches at 10 bases. This CDR3 is 15 amino acids long. Germline lookup yields CDR1 SGHRS and CDR2 YFSETQ. The V gene end was trimmed by 1 base and the J gene end by 6 bases; junction bases not matched to a gene: 3. This chain's CDR3 is CASSLFGTGDEKLFF. DNA for the CDR3: TGCGCCAGCAGCTTGTTCGGGACAGGGGATGAAAAACTGTTTTTT.

Comment on this clone: One junction end does not reproduce the germline sequence, and a read error may be involved. DNA for the CDR3: TGTGCCAGTAGTAGCCCTCACGACAGCTCCTACGGGCAGTACTTC. Protein: CASSSPHDSSYGQYF. The chain uses TRBV19 and TRBJ2-7, with D tentatively TRBD1 (5 bases). Germline V gene sequence: CDR1 LNHDA, CDR2 SQIVND (reference sequence). This CDR3 has 15 residues.

This chain joins TRBV15 and TRBJ2-2; D possibly matches TRBD1 or TRBD2 (5 bases each). With 3 bases removed from V and 3 bases from J, the gap between germline ends came to 11 bases. The CDR3 runs 15 residues. The germline CDR1 and CDR2 sequences are LNHNV and YYDKDF (reference sequence). The CDR3 loop is CATSRAGTHTGELFF. CDR3 coding DNA: TGTGCCACCAGCAGGGCCGGGACCCACACCGGGGAGCTGTTTTTT. The entire variable domain, with the rest obtained from reference TRBV15 and TRBJ2-2, is as follows: DAMVIQNPRYQVTQFGKPVTLSCSQTLNHNVMYWYQQKSSQAPKLLFHYYDKDFNNEADTPDNFQSRRPNTSFCFLDIRSPGLGDTAMYLCATSRAGTHTGELFFGEGSRLTVL.

Turning to this clone: The same CDR3 is also encoded by other DNA sequences in this sample. The rearrangement uses TRBV30 and TRBJ1-5, with D hard to call. Germline CDR1 reads GTSNPN; CDR2 reads SVGIG (reference sequence). This CDR3 comprises 13 residues. The V end was cut by 0 bases, the J end by 2 bases, with 5 bases between. CDR3 bases: TGTGCCTGGAGTGTGCAAGGCAATCAGCCCCAGCATTTT. Amino acid sequence: CAWSVQGNQPQHF.

This chain uses TRBV29-1 with TRBJ1-2, with TRBD1 as a possible D gene (5 bases). This CDR3 spans 14 amino acids. Germline-derived CDR1 and CDR2 are SQVTM and ANQGSEA. The V gene lost 1 base and the J gene lost 4 bases, with 13 bases spanning the gap. CDR3 coding DNA: TGCAGCGTTGAAGTCCGACAGCCTTCCTATGGCTACACCTTC. Protein: CSVEVRQPSYGYTF.

The rearrangement joins TRBV27 to TRBJ2-6; TRBD1 matches 9 bases. V was pared by 5 bases and J by 0 bases, with 2 bases of the junction left unmatched. CDR3 length: 16 residues. Per germline, CDR1 MNHEY and CDR2 SMNVEV (reference sequence). The CDR3 sequence is CASSPTGGSGANVLTF. The CDR3, as DNA: TGTGCCAGCAGTCCGACAGGGGGCTCTGGGGCCAACGTCCTGACTTTC.

In its sample, this clone was seen a few times. This chain uses TRBV6-5 with TRBJ2-7; TRBD1 aligns across 10 bases. The CDR3 length is 14 residues. Germline V gene sequence: CDR1 MNHEY, CDR2 SVGAGI. V shed 4 bases, J shed 3 bases, and the junction held 3 bases outside the gene matches. CDR3 region: CASSSGTGDYEQYF. In nucleotides, the CDR3 is TGTGCCAGCAGTTCCGGGACAGGGGACTACGAGCAGTACTTC.

The chain uses TRBV9 and TRBJ1-6, with a tentative D call TRBD1 (5 bases). With 2 bases removed from V and 8 bases from J, the gap between germline ends came to 11 bases. The CDR3 spans 14 residues. Germline V gives CDR1 SGDLS, CDR2 YYNGEE. CDR3: CASSVMTDYSPLHF. For the CDR3, the DNA is TGTGCCAGCAGCGTCATGACAGATTATTCACCCCTCCACTTT.

V and J are TRBV7-6 and TRBJ2-6; D possibly matches TRBD1 or TRBD2 (6 bases each). The V gene's germline CDR1 is SGHVS and CDR2 FNYEAQ. V lost 1 base, J lost 4 bases, and 14 bases lay in between. The CDR3 is 17 residues long. This CDR3 is CASSLESWGAGANVLTF. The DNA of the CDR3 is TGTGCCAGCAGCTTAGAGTCGTGGGGGGCCGGGGCCAACGTCCTGACTTTC.

V usage is TRBV11-2 and J usage is TRBJ2-1, with D perhaps given as TRBD1 or TRBD2 (5 bases each). The CDR3 covers 17 residues. Germline V lookup: CDR1 SGHAT, CDR2 FQNNGV. The V gene lost 6 bases and the J gene lost 1 base, with 19 bases spanning the gap. The chain's CDR3 is CASRLGHSGRSYNEQFF. The CDR3, as DNA: TGTGCCAGCAGGCTAGGGCATTCAGGGAGATCCTACAATGAGCAGTTCTTC.

This chain connects TRBV4-3 to TRBJ1-4; TRBD1 might be the D (5 bases). The length of the CDR3 is 16 residues. Between the trimmed V and J ends, which lost 1 base and 7 bases, there was a span of 16 bases. Looked up from germline, CDR1 is LGHNA and CDR2 is YSLEER. The CDR3 nucleotides are TGCGCCAGCAGCCAAGGACAGCAGAAAATGGGTGAAAAACTGTTTTTT. This codes for CASSQGQQKMGEKLFF.

This rearrangement joins TRBV19 to TRBJ1-5; unclear D gene. Germline V gene data show CDR1 as LNHDA and CDR2 as SQIVND (reference sequence). The CDR3 loop spans 18 amino acids. V lost 4 bases, J lost 0 bases, and 19 bases lay in between. CDR3 coding DNA: TGTGCCAGTAGTAGCCGAATTGTGACACCGTATAGCAATCAGCCCCAGCATTTT. Translation gives CASSSRIVTPYSNQPQHF.

V and J are TRBV5-1 and TRBJ2-7; possibly TRBD2 for D (7 bases). Between the trimmed V and J ends, which lost 0 bases and 2 bases, there was a span of 9 bases. Germline CDR1 is SGHRS and CDR2 is YFSETQ. The CDR3 length is 14 residues. The CDR3 spells CASSLAGGPYEQYF. The CDR3 DNA is TGCGCCAGCAGCTTGGCGGGGGGCCCCTACGAGCAGTACTTC.

V gene TRBV7-3 combines with J gene TRBJ2-5; 8 nucleotides agree with TRBD1. CDR3 size: 14 residues. Germline V CDR1 and CDR2: SGHTA, FQGTGA. V trimming: 4 bases; J trimming: 7 bases; junction bases outside the gene matches: 8. CDR3 coding DNA: TGTGCCAGCAGCTCGGGGGACAGGAGGGGGACCCAGTACTTC. Translating it yields CASSSGDRRGTQYF.

The CDR3 nucleotides are TGTGCCAGCAGTGTACAGAGTGCTGATGGCTACACCTTC. The encoded protein is CASSVQSADGYTF. This chain connects TRBV2 to TRBJ1-2, with D unresolved. With 4 bases removed from V and 6 bases from J, the gap between germline ends came to 12 bases. Germline lookup yields CDR1 SNHLY and CDR2 FYNNEI. There are 13 residues in the CDR3.

The table lists this clone with a few counts. This chain connects TRBV30 to TRBJ1-5; TRBD1 might be the D (5 bases). The V end was cut by 0 bases, the J end by 4 bases, with 19 bases between. Germline V gene data show CDR1 as GTSNPN and CDR2 as SVGIG (reference sequence). The CDR3 runs 17 residues. The CDR3 loop reads CAWSVRAGQKGNQPQHF. The DNA of the CDR3 is TGTGCCTGGAGTGTAAGGGCAGGGCAGAAGGGTAATCAGCCCCAGCATTTT. The full variable domain, in which reference TRBV30 and TRBJ1-5 provide the parts outside the CDR3, is SQTIHQWPATLVQPVGSPLSLECTVEGTSNPNLYWYRQAAGRGLQLLFYSVGIGQISSEVPQNLSASRPQDRQFILSSKKLLLSDSGFYLCAWSVRAGQKGNQPQHFGDGTRLSIL.